The clone carrying this T cell receptor beta chain occurred a few times. The antigen is unknown. The data were taken from a study of early T cells in non-severe SARS-CoV-2 infection. Study summary: Sequencing used unsorted whole-blood bulk RNA, so chains lack pairing. The study's findings and limits: Comparison of clonotypes with VDJdb favored anti-spike CD8 responses while missing private and CD4 specificities.

There are 15 residues in the CDR3. Trimming cost V 6 bases and J 4 bases, with 18 bases left between them. CDR1 is MNHEY, CDR2 SVGAGI, per germline. In the library, individual cDNA molecules carried attached unique molecular identifiers. TCRdb passed the 5' RACE reads through MiXCR, listing each CDR3 protein once. The table shows 85,000 to 95,000 distinct CDR3 sequences, with around 15% occurring only once. This chain joins TRBV6-5 and TRBJ1-2; the D gene is possibly TRBD1 (5 bases). This receptor was taken from an adult who was a healthcare worker with PCR-confirmed SARS-CoV-2 infection or an uninfected control (not recorded which). Sequencing was done on a sample of whole blood. The CDR3 DNA follows: TGTGCCAGCAGCCCCGACAGATTGCACCTCTATGGCTACACCTTC. Amino acids: CASSPDRLHLYGYTF.